This T cell receptor beta chain originates from a study of blood T cell repertoires in COVID-19. This CDR3 comprises 14 residues. Looked up from germline, CDR1 is WSHSY and CDR2 is SAAADI. The repertoire was sequenced with immunoSEQ multiplex PCR; TCRdb's copy has only in-frame clones and lacks some. The table includes 250,000 to 300,000 clones, roughly 85% detected once. The sequenced sample was peripheral blood. This chain links TRBV10-2 with TRBJ1-1; maybe TRBD1 (5 bases). The TCR originated in a woman younger than 35 with acute or convalescent COVID-19. CDR3 in amino acids: CATRQGPMNTEAFF. The CDR3 DNA follows: TGCGCTACCCGCCAGGGCCCCATGAACACTGAAGCTTTCTTT.